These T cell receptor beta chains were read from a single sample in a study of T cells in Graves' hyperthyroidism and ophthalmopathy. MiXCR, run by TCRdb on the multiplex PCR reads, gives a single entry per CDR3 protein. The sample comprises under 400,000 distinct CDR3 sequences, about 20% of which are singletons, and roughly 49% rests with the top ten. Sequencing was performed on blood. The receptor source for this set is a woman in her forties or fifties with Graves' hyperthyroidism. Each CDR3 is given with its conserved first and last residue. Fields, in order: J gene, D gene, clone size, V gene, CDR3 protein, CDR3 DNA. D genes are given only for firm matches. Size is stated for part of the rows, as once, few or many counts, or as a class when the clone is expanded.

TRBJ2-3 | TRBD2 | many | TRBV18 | CASSPSGGRTDTQYF | TGTGCCAGCTCCCCATCGGGGGGGCGCACAGATACGCAGTATTTT
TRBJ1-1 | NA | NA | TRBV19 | CASSMSREDTEAFF | TGTGCCAGTAGTATGAGCAGGGAGGACACTGAAGCTTTCTTT
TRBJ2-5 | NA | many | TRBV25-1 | CASSEYPQIHRNQETQYF | TGTGCCAGCAGTGAATACCCGCAAATCCACAGGAACCAAGAGACCCAGTACTTC
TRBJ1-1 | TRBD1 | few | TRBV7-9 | CASSLEDRVGTEAFF | TGTGCCAGCAGCTTGGAGGACAGGGTCGGCACTGAAGCTTTCTTT
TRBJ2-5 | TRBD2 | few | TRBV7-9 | CASSLLAGETQYF | TGTGCCAGCAGCTTACTAGCGGGAGAGACCCAGTACTTC
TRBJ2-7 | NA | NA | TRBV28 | CASRHKGYYEQYF | TGTGCCAGCAGGCATAAGGGCTACTACGAGCAGTACTTC
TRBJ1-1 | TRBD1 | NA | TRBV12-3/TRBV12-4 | CASRTGRRRNTEAFF | TGTGCCAGCAGGACAGGGAGGAGGAGGAACACTGAAGCTTTCTTT
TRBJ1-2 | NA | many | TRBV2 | CASSRNNEGGYTF | TGTGCCAGCAGTCGGAATAATGAGGGGGGCTACACCTTC
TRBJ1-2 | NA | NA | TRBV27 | CASKVLVGGGGYTF | TGTGCCTCTAAAGTCTTGGTGGGGGGCGGCGGCTACACCTTC
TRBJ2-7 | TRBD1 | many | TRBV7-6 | CASSMDRSSYEQYF | TGTGCCAGCAGCATGGACAGGAGCTCCTACGAGCAGTACTTC
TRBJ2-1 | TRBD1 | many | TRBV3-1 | CASSPTGVSGEQFF | TGTGCCAGCAGCCCGACAGGGGTGAGCGGTGAGCAGTTCTTC
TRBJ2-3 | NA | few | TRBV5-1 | CASSLDLAGQGTQYF | TGCGCCAGCAGCTTGGATCTAGCCGGGCAGGGTACGCAGTATTTT
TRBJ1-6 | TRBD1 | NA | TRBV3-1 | CAARTGNSPLHF | TGTGCCGCCCGGACAGGGAACTCACCCCTCCACTTT
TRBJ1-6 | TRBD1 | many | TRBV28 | CASSPPGTGHISPLHF | TGTGCCAGCAGTCCACCTGGGACAGGGCACATTTCACCCCTCCACTTT
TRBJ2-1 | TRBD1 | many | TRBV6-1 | CASSEPGQGHNEQFF | TGTGCCAGCAGTGAACCGGGACAGGGACACAATGAGCAGTTCTTC
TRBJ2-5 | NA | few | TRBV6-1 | CASTVDRQETQYF | TGTGCCAGCACCGTTGACAGACAAGAGACCCAGTACTTC
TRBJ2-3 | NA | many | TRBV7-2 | CASSSYLDSTDTQYF | TGTGCCAGCAGCTCCTACTTGGACAGCACAGATACGCAGTATTTT
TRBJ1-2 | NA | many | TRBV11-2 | CASSSTRQEDGYTF | TGTGCCAGCAGCTCTACAAGACAGGAGGATGGCTACACCTTC
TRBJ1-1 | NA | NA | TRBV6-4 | CASSEPGLSAEAFF | TGTGCCAGCAGTGAACCGGGGCTCTCTGCAGAAGCTTTCTTT
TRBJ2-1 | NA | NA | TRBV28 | CASSLELGREIGYNEQFF | TGTGCCAGCAGTTTAGAGCTTGGACGCGAGATTGGCTACAATGAGCAGTTCTTC
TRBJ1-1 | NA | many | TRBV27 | CASMVSDGNTEAFF | TGTGCCAGCATGGTATCGGACGGGAACACTGAAGCTTTCTTT
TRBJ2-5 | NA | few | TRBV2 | CATVRGGETQYF | TGTGCCACCGTAAGGGGGGGGGAGACCCAGTACTTC
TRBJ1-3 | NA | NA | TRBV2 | CASSDWDLSGNTIYF | TGTGCCAGCAGTGACTGGGACCTCTCTGGAAACACCATATATTTT
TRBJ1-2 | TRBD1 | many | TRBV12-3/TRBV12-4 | CASRGTGTNYGYTF | TGTGCCAGCAGGGGGACAGGGACCAACTATGGCTACACCTTC
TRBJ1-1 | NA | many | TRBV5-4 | CASSLETMNTEAFF | TGTGCCAGCAGCTTGGAAACGATGAACACTGAAGCTTTCTTT
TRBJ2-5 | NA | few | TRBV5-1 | CASSLLSYGIQQETQYF | TGCGCCAGCAGCTTGTTATCTTACGGGATACAACAAGAGACCCAGTACTTC
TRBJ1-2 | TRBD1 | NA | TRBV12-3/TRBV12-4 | CASRGGQGGGGYTF | TGTGCCAGCAGGGGGGGACAGGGCGGGGGAGGCTACACCTTC
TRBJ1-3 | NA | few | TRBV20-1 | CSASPGSGNTIYF | TGCAGTGCTAGTCCGGGTTCTGGAAACACCATATATTTT
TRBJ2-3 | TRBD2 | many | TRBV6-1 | CASSWSWTSGTDTQYF | TGTGCCAGCAGTTGGTCCTGGACTAGCGGCACAGATACGCAGTATTTT
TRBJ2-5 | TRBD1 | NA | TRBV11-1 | CASSLRDRRRQETQYF | TGTGCCAGCAGCCTCCGGGACAGGAGGCGCCAAGAGACCCAGTACTTC
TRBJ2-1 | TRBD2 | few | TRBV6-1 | CASRRLADEQFF | TGTGCCAGCAGGAGACTAGCGGATGAGCAGTTCTTC
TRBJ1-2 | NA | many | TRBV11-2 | CASTPGLQGNGYTF | TGTGCCAGCACACCGGGACTGCAGGGGAACGGCTACACCTTC
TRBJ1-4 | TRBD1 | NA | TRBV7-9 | CASSWGQGIGKLFF | TGTGCCAGCAGCTGGGGACAGGGTATTGGAAAACTGTTTTTT
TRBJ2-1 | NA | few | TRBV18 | CASSPDAGLSYNEQFF | TGTGCCAGCTCACCAGATGCGGGACTCTCCTACAATGAGCAGTTCTTC
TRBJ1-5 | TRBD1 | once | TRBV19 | CASSRGRGHNQPQHF | TGTGCCAGTAGTAGGGGCAGGGGGCACAATCAGCCCCAGCATTTT
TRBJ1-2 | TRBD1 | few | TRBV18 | CASSPGQTSRGYTF | TGTGCCAGCTCACCGGGACAGACCTCCCGGGGCTACACCTTC
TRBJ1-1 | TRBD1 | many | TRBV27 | CASSYGTGMNTEAFF | TGTGCCAGCAGTTACGGGACAGGCATGAACACTGAAGCTTTCTTT
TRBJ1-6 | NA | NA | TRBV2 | CASSERPSSYNSPLHF | TGTGCCAGCAGTGAGCGACCGAGCTCCTATAATTCACCCCTCCACTTT
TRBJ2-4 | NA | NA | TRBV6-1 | CASSGTDLSSGNIQYF | TGTGCCAGCAGCGGGACAGACTTATCTAGCGGGAACATTCAGTACTTC
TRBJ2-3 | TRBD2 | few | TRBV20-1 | CSARELAGATDTQYF | TGCAGTGCTAGAGAACTAGCGGGGGCCACAGATACGCAGTATTTT
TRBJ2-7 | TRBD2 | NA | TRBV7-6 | CASSPRGGRAREQYF | TGTGCCAGCAGCCCACGGGGCGGGAGGGCCCGAGAGCAGTACTTC
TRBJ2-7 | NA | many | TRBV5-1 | CASSPVQGRYEQYF | TGCGCCAGCAGCCCGGTCCAGGGGCGGTACGAGCAGTACTTC
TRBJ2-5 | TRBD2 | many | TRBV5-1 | CASSRTSGGTETQYF | TGCGCCAGCAGCCGGACTAGCGGGGGCACAGAGACCCAGTACTTC
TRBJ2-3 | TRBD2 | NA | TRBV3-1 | CASSQGLAGASDTQYF | TGTGCCAGCAGCCAAGGACTAGCGGGGGCCTCAGATACGCAGTATTTT
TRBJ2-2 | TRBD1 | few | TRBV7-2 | CASSATGATGELFF | TGTGCCAGCAGCGCTACAGGGGCCACCGGGGAGCTGTTTTTT
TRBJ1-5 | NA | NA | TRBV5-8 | CASSRTGRNQPQHF | TGTGCCAGCAGCAGAACAGGGCGCAATCAGCCCCAGCATTTT
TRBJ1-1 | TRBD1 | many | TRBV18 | CASSDRDAEAFF | TGTGCCAGCTCAGACAGGGACGCTGAAGCTTTCTTT
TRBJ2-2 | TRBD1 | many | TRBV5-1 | CASSTRDRKNTGELFF | TGCGCCAGCAGCACGAGGGACAGGAAAAACACCGGGGAGCTGTTTTTT
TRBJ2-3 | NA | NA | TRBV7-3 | CASSSDRDSTDTQYF | TGTGCCAGCAGCTCGGACCGGGACAGCACAGATACGCAGTATTTT
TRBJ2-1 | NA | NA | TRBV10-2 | CASSESSGSSYNEQFF | TGCGCCAGCAGTGAGTCTAGCGGAAGCTCCTACAATGAGCAGTTCTTC
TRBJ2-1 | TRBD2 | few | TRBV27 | CASSLGTSGASYNEQFF | TGTGCCAGCAGTTTAGGGACTAGCGGGGCCTCCTACAATGAGCAGTTCTTC
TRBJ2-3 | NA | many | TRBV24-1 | CATSEGGPTDTQYF | TGTGCCACCAGTGAAGGGGGTCCGACAGATACGCAGTATTTT
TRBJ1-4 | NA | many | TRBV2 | CASSGAVREKLFF | TGTGCCAGCAGTGGGGCAGTCCGCGAAAAACTGTTTTTT
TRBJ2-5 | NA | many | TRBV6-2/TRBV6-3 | CASTQGQGETQYF | TGTGCCAGCACCCAAGGGCAGGGAGAGACCCAGTACTTC
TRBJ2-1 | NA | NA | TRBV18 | CASSPTGNSYDEQFF | TGTGCCAGCTCACCAACGGGTAACTCCTACGATGAGCAGTTCTTC